Below, one T cell receptor beta chain is given with its context. These data are taken from a study of PD-L1 blockade in urothelial cancer. Across the whole study: Specimens of blood held a median count of roughly 150,000 T cells.

TCRdb's copy holds only in-frame clones and misses some; the assay was immunoSEQ multiplex PCR. The repertoire consists of more than 30,000 clones, with about 88% occurring once and the leading ten covering approximately 8.2%. This CDR3 region has 16 residues. Time point noted: peripheral blood 6 weeks after treatment start. Disease in patients was locally advanced or metastatic urothelial carcinoma. The TCR was taken from a man older than 75 with urothelial cancer. The V gene is TRBV21-1, the J gene TRBJ2-3; the D call TRBD2 from the table was never checked on the DNA. TRBV21-1 is reported as a pseudogene. The input for sequencing was PBMCs, taken around atezolizumab (anti-PD-L1) treatment. This chain's CDR3 is CASSKLLAGQTDTQYF. Written as DNA, the CDR3 is TGTGCCAGCAGCAAATTATTAGCGGGACAAACAGATACGCAGTATTTT.